Included here is one T cell receptor beta chain sequence, with context. The data were obtained in a study of blood T cell repertoires in COVID-19. About the study: Italy, Spain and the United States were the sources of the convalescent and acute COVID-19 samples. Sample material is recorded as cDNA or gDNA derived from T cells, B-cell-depleted T cells, or PBMCs.

Per the original data handling: Nucleated cell number was recorded as an estimate derived from reference gene primer amplification. Assay used: immunoSEQ multiplex PCR; TCRdb lists only in-frame clones, some missing. That table furnishes V, J and clone size, whereas the DNA furnished D and trimming. The table records 130,000 to 150,000 clones, over 75% of them present only once. Patients at the Seattle site were enrolled during active infection and followed longitudinally. The clonotype was recovered from a woman aged 55 to 70 with COVID-19, enrolled during active disease. The sample was peripheral blood.

The chain's CDR3 is CAIRASGLREETQYF. For the CDR3, the DNA is TGTGCCATCAGGGCTAGCGGGCTGCGAGAAGAGACCCAGTACTTC. This chain links TRBV10-3 with TRBJ2-5; the match to TRBD2 covers 8 bases. V lost 6 bases, J lost 3 bases, and 9 bases stayed unmatched. Germline V gene sequence: CDR1 ENHRY, CDR2 SYGVKD. The CDR3 sequence is 15 residues long.